One sample yielded the 9 T cell receptor beta chains listed below, sequenced in a study of graft-versus-host responses after intestinal transplantation. Measured with immunoSEQ multiplex PCR; TCRdb has only the in-frame clones, and not every one. The sample consists of some 69,000 clones, 92% of them appearing once. The input for sequencing was bone marrow, taken 734 days after intestinal transplantation. The receptors come from a human patient who received an intestinal transplant, so some T cells may come from the graft donor.

V usage is TRBV5-1 and J usage is TRBJ1-4; 7 bases are a match to TRBD1. Per germline, CDR1 SGHRS and CDR2 YFSETQ. The CDR3 has 13 residues. The V segment lost 1 base and the J segment 8 bases; nucleotides outside the gene matches: 2. Here the CDR3 DNA reads TGCGCCAGCAGCTTGACAGGGGACGAAAAACTGTTTTTT. Amino acids: CASSLTGDEKLFF.

This clone was seen a single time. This chain connects TRBV19 to TRBJ2-1; unclear D gene. Germline V gene sequence: CDR1 LNHDA, CDR2 SQIVND (reference sequence). The CDR3 extends over 13 amino acids. The V end was cut by 7 bases, the J end by 0 bases, with 7 bases between. The CDR3, as DNA: TGTGCCAGTACGAGGAGCTCCTACAATGAGCAGTTCTTC. This translates into CASTRSSYNEQFF.

This chain connects TRBV7-3 to TRBJ2-7; D gene uncertain. In germline, CDR1 is SGHTA, CDR2 FQGTGA. Trimming shortened V by 4 bases and J by 0 bases, and 7 bases separated the two germline ends. The CDR3 loop spans 13 amino acids. CDR3 DNA: TGTGCCAGCAGCTCTTACCCCTCCTACGAGCAGTACTTC. Translating it yields CASSSYPSYEQYF.

The chain links TRBV14 to TRBJ2-5; 12 nucleotides align to TRBD2. With 0 bases clipped from V and 2 bases from J, the junction kept 1 base outside the gene matches. This CDR3 has 16 amino acids. Germline CDR1 is SGHDN and CDR2 is FVKESK. The CDR3 DNA reads as TGTGCCAGCAGCCAAGAGCTAGCGGGAGGGCAAGAGACCCAGTACTTC. As protein: CASSQELAGGQETQYF.

V is TRBV7-6 and J is TRBJ2-1; the D gene is possibly TRBD1 (5 bases). Germline CDR1 reads SGHVS; CDR2 reads FNYEAQ. The V gene lost 1 base and the J gene lost 0 bases, with 10 bases spanning the gap. This CDR3 spans 16 amino acids. This chain's CDR3 is CASSLDARVSYNEQFF. CDR3 nucleotides: TGTGCCAGCAGCTTAGACGCCAGGGTCTCCTACAATGAGCAGTTCTTC.

This chain links TRBV27 with TRBJ2-7; D is perhaps TRBD2 (5 bases). Per the germline V gene, CDR1 is MNHEY and CDR2 is SMNVEV (reference sequence). There are 14 residues in the CDR3. V gave up 2 bases and J gave up 1 base, with 9 bases separating them. CDR3 loop: CASSLLRESYEQYF. The CDR3 bases are TGTGCCAGCAGTTTACTCCGGGAATCCTACGAGCAGTACTTC.

The gene calls are TRBV19 and TRBJ1-5, with 9 positions matching TRBD1. Trimming took 4 bases from V and 0 from J; bases not matched to a gene: 7. The CDR3 totals 17 residues. CDR1 is LNHDA and CDR2 is SQIVND in the germline V gene (reference sequence). CDR3 in amino acids: CASSTHPDRGSNQPQHF. CDR3 sequence (DNA): TGTGCCAGTAGTACCCACCCGGACAGGGGTAGCAATCAGCCCCAGCATTTT.

The V gene is TRBV18, the J gene TRBJ2-7; 7 bases match TRBD1. This CDR3 has 16 amino acids. Germline lookup yields CDR1 KGHSH and CDR2 LQKENI. V shed 0 bases and J 0 bases; nucleotides not matched to a gene: 5. CDR3 loop: CASSPPTGQSSYEQYF. In DNA, the CDR3 is TGTGCCAGCTCACCACCGACGGGACAGTCCTCCTACGAGCAGTACTTC.

In its sample, this clone was seen a few times. At one end, the junction sequence differs from germline, possibly due to a read error. The chain carries TRBV5-1 and TRBJ2-7, with D maybe TRBD1 (6 bases). Germline V CDR1 and CDR2: SGHRS, YFSETQ. The CDR3 is 14 residues long. CDR3 residues: CASSLPNRVNEQYF. The CDR3 DNA reads as TGTGCCAGCAGCTTGCCGAACAGGGTTAACGAGCAGTACTTC.